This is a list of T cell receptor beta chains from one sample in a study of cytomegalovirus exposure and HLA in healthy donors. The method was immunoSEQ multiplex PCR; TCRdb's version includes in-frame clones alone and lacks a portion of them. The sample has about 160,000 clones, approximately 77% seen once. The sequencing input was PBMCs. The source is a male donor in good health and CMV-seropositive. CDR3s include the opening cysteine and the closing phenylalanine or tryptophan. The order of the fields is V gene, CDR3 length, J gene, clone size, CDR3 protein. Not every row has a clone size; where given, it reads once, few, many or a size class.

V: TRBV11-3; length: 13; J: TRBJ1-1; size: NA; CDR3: CASSRHRNTEAFF
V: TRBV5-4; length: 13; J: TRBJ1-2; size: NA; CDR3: CASSLDTSGGYTF
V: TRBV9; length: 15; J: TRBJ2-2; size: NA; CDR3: CASSLTGYLTGELFF
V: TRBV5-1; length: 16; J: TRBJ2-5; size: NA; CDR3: CASSLRSELERETQYF
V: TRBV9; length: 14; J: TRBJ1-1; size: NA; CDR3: CASSRDRGPDEAFF
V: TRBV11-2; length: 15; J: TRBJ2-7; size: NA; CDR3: CASSPRGASSYEQYF
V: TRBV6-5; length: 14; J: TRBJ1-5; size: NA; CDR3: CASSKGQGAQPQHF
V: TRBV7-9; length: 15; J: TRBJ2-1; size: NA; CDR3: CASSSPPTEHNEQFF
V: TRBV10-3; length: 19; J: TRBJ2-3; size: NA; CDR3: CATGRGTSGGLRYTDTQYF
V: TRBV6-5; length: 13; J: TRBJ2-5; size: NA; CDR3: CASYSGGAQTQYF
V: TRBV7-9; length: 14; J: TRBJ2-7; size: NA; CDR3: CASSLDTVPYEQYF
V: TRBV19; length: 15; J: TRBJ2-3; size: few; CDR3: CASSIRGGGTDTQYF
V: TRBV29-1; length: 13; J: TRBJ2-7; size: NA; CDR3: CSVKRTVSYEQYF
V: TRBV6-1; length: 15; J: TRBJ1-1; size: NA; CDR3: CASSGGGTGDTEAFF
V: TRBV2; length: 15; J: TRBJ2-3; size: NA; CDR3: CASTQGPSGTDTQYF
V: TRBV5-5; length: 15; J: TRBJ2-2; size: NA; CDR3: CASSSLLAWTGELFF
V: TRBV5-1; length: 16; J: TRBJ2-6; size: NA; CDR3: CASSLGLPSGANVLTF
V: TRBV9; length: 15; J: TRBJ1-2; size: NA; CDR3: CASSVGGWDPYGYTF
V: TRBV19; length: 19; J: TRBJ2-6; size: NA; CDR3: CASKPPGTGSSPGANVLTF